A selection of T cell receptor beta chains follows, all from one sample in a study of control samples from healthy donors and cancer patients. Here immunoSEQ multiplex PCR was the method, and the copy in TCRdb shows in-frame clones only, minus some. The table has under 130,000 clones, around 82% seen once. Sequenced input: blood. The receptors derive from a woman aged 45-59 years in good health. Both conserved end residues are trimmed from each CDR3. D genes are given only for firm matches.

14	TRBV28	TRBJ1-1	-	ASSPSGGAESTEAF
12	TRBV18	TRBJ1-1	TRBD1	ASSAGGMNTEAF
12	TRBV5-6	TRBJ2-3	TRBD2	ASSLGLAGGGGL
12	TRBV19	TRBJ1-1	-	ASSTGGANTEAF
11	TRBV24-1	TRBJ1-1	-	ATSDGGRPEAF
14	TRBV15	TRBJ1-2	TRBD1	ATSRDRGHQPYGYT
14	TRBV18	TRBJ1-6	TRBD1	ASSALGTGDNSPLH
13	TRBV4-1	TRBJ2-5	-	ASSPSRASMETQY
12	TRBV19	TRBJ1-1	TRBD1	ASSITGRGKSAF
10	TRBV6-2/TRBV6-3	TRBJ2-7	-	ASSYNPYEQY
13	TRBV11-3	TRBJ2-1	TRBD1	ASSFGTGGSYEQF
12	TRBV4-3	TRBJ1-1	TRBD1	ASSHDRGRTEAF
11	TRBV5-1	TRBJ1-2	-	ASSSEGTYGYT
14	TRBV5-4	TRBJ1-2	TRBD1	ASSPNRDRGQDGYT
13	TRBV28	TRBJ2-3	-	ASSLATLSADTQY
14	TRBV2	TRBJ2-2	TRBD1	ASSETGLANTGELF
15	TRBV4-2	TRBJ1-6	-	ASSQDQRGAEDSPLH
18	TRBV27	TRBJ1-5	TRBD1	ASNKSEGQGIRCGNQPQH
11	TRBV7-2	TRBJ1-2	TRBD1	ASSLEQGYGYT
12	TRBV2	TRBJ1-1	-	ASSEEGRETEAF
11	TRBV11-3	TRBJ1-3	-	ASSPGSGNTIY
14	TRBV2	TRBJ1-3	-	ASSRSNGGNGNTIY
15	TRBV25-1	TRBJ1-4	-	ASRAWGQGATNEKLF
12	TRBV10-3	TRBJ1-2	-	AISEKAGLYGYT